The 3 T cell receptor beta chains listed next were all sequenced from one sample in a study of blood T cell repertoires in COVID-19. Here immunoSEQ multiplex PCR was the method, and the copy in TCRdb shows in-frame clones only, minus some. Here the sample spans roughly 32,000 clones, 85% to 90% being singletons. Material: peripheral blood. Every receptor here comes from a man aged 55 to 70 with active or convalescent COVID-19.

The rearrangement links TRBV6-6 to TRBJ2-7; 8 positions match TRBD1. Germline V gene lookup returns CDR1 MNHNY and CDR2 SVGAGI (reference sequence). J gave up 6 bases and V 4 bases, and 8 bases lay outside the gene matches. The CDR3 runs 14 residues. CDR3 DNA: TGTGCCAGCAGTTTGGACAGGGCCAAAAGCGAGCAGTACGTC. Protein: CASSLDRAKSEQYV.

The chain links TRBV5-1 to TRBJ1-2; weak D call: TRBD1 (6 bases). From germline, CDR1 is SGHRS and CDR2 YFSETQ. The CDR3 has 15 residues. V lost 0 bases and J lost 4, with 13 bases in between. The chain's CDR3 is CASSLGTAKFYGYTF. In nucleotides, the CDR3 is TGCGCCAGCAGCTTGGGGACAGCGAAATTCTATGGCTACACCTTC.

CDR3 coding DNA: TGCGCCAGCAGCCCAGCCATAGCGGGAGACTGGACCCAGTACTTC. Translation: CASSPAIAGDWTQYF. The rearrangement links TRBV4-3 to TRBJ2-5, with 9 bases that match TRBD2. The CDR3 has 15 amino acids. Germline V gene sequence: CDR1 LGHNA, CDR2 YSLEER. V shed 4 bases and J 7 bases; nucleotides not matched to a gene: 10.